This entry is about one T cell receptor (beta chain). Its antigen is not identified. V was clipped by 0 bases and J by 9 bases, with 16 bases between them. The germline V gene has CDR1 SGDLS and CDR2 YYNGEE. This CDR3 region has 15 residues. In each sample, at least 7 million PBMCs were isolated. This sample is part of a study of blood T cells in healthy people across ages. Notes on the study in general: Both naive CD4+ cell counts and diversity were greater in long-lived donors than in aged donors. Without sorted subsets, naive and antigen-experienced compartments could not be conclusively compared. As age increased, TCR beta diversity per million T cells fell in a roughly linear fashion.

A sample-barcoded 5' primer and a J-beta primer mix were used in a second PCR of roughly 6 to 11 cycles. From the 5' RACE reads, TCRdb called clonotypes with MiXCR, one entry per CDR3 protein. The data hold approximately 1.5 million distinct CDR3 sequences, with about 31% observed a single time. The TCR originated in a woman in her twenties or thirties in good health. Sample: blood. This chain joins TRBV9 and TRBJ2-1; no reliable D call. The CDR3 sequence is CASSVGVGSQGEQFF. The CDR3 DNA is TGTGCCAGCAGCGTAGGGGTGGGATCCCAAGGTGAGCAGTTCTTC. The variable domain in full, with the rest retrieved from reference TRBV9 and TRBJ2-1, is DSGVTQTPKHLITATGQRVTLRCSPRSGDLSVYWYQQSLDQGLQFLIQYYNGEERAKGNILERFSAQQFPDLHSELNLSSLELGDSALYFCASSVGVGSQGEQFFGPGTRLTVL.